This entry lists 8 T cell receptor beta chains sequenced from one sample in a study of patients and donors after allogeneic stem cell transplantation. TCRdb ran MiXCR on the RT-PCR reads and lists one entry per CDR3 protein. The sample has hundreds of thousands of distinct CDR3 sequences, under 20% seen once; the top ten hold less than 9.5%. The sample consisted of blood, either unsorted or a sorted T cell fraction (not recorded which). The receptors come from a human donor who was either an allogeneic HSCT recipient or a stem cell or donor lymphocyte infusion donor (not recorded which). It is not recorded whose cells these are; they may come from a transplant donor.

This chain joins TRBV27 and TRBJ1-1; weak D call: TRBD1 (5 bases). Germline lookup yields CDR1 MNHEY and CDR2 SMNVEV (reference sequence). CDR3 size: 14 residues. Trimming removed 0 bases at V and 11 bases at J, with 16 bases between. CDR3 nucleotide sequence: TGTGCCAGCAGTTTATCGGGGATTTCACAGGAGGCTTTCTTT. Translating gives CASSLSGISQEAFF.

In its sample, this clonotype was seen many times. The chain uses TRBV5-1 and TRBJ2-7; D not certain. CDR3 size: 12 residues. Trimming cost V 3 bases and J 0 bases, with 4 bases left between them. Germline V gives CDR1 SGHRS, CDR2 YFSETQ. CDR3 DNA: TGCGCCAGCAGCTCTCGCTCCTACGAGCAGTACTTC. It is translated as CASSSRSYEQYF.

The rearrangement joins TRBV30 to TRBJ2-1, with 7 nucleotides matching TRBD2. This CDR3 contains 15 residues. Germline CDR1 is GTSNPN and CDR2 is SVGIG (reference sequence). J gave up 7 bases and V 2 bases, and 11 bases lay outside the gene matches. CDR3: CAWSMGTGGENEQFF. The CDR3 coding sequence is TGTGCCTGGAGTATGGGGACGGGAGGAGAGAATGAGCAGTTCTTC. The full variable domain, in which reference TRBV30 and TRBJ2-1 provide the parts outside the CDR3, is SQTIHQWPATLVQPVGSPLSLECTVEGTSNPNLYWYRQAAGRGLQLLFYSVGIGQISSEVPQNLSASRPQDRQFILSSKKLLLSDSGFYLCAWSMGTGGENEQFFGPGTRLTVL.

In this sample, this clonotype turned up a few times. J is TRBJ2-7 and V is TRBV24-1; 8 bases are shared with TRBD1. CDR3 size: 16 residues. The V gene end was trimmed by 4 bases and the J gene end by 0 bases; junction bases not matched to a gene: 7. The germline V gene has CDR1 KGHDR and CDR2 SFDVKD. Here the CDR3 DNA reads TGTGCCACCAGTGACCCCGGGACAGGTAACTCCTACGAGCAGTACTTC. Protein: CATSDPGTGNSYEQYF.

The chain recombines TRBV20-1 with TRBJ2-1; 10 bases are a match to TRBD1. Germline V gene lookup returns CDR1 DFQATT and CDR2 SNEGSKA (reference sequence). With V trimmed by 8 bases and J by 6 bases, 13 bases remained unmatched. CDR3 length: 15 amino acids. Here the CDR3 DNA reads TGCAGTACTATTAGGGTGGGACAGGGGCCCAATGAGCAGTTCTTC. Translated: CSTIRVGQGPNEQFF.

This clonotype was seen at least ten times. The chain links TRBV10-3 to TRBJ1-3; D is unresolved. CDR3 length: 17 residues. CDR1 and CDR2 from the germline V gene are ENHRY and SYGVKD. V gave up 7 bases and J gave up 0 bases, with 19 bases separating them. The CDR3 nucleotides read TGTGCCATCACCGACCGGGGTGGCAGCTTCTCTGGAAACACCATATATTTT. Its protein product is CAITDRGGSFSGNTIYF.

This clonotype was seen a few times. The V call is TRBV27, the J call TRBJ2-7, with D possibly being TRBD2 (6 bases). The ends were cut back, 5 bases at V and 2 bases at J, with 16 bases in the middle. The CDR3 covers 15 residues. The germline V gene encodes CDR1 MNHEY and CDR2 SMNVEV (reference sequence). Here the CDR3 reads CASSHLGGLPYEQYF. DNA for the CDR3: TGTGCCAGCAGTCACCTGGGGGGACTCCCCTACGAGCAGTACTTC.

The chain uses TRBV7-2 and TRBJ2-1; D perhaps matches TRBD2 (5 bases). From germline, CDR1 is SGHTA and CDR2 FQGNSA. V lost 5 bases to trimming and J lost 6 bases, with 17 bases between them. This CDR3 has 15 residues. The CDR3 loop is CASSIRRTVSNEQFF. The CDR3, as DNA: TGTGCCAGCAGCATACGGAGGACGGTAAGCAATGAGCAGTTCTTC.